This T cell receptor (beta chain) was captured in a study of cytomegalovirus exposure and HLA in healthy donors. Study-wide points: An analysis done earlier found most TCR beta V segments productive about 87% or about 30% of the time. The study put 150 or so TCR beta chains on its list as cytomegalovirus-associated. Later on, an analysis showed TCR association rates differing by HLA locus, with DRB1 the most and HLA-C the fewest.

Remarks on this clone: The antigen is not known.

The primer mix had 60 Vbeta and 13 Jbeta primers. Sequencing was performed with immunoSEQ multiplex PCR; in TCRdb, only in-frame clones are kept and a portion is missing. The sample has about 38,000 clones; 55% to 75% are singletons. Sequenced material: PBMCs. This clonotype was sampled from a man aged 45-65 years in good health and CMV-seropositive.

CDR3 protein: CASSSDRGTTEAFF. The CDR3 DNA reads as TGCGCCAGCAGCAGTGACAGGGGCACCACTGAAGCTTTCTTT. The chain combines TRBV5-1 with TRBJ1-1; TRBD1 matches 8 bases. The germline V gene encodes CDR1 SGHRS and CDR2 YFSETQ. The CDR3 is 14 amino acids. The V gene end was trimmed by 4 bases and the J gene end by 4 bases; junction bases not matched to a gene: 6.